This TCR beta chain was sequenced in a study of cytomegalovirus exposure and HLA in healthy donors (dated by TCRdb to between 2016 and 2019). Study-wide context: An earlier analysis of 550 to 700 of the donors reported 250 to 300 Gb of sequence data and more than 90 million unique TCR beta sequences from about 200 million T cells. Class I and class II HLA loci were covered by the typing at four-digit resolution. Of the roughly 420 genotyped donors, over 80% were placed in the genetic ancestry cluster associated with self-reported Caucasian donors. The later analysis used no new phenotypic data to find candidate immune exposures, relying instead on TCR beta sequences and their occurrence across donors. The aim of the study was to test whether cataloging public T cell receptors could identify signatures of past pathogen exposure. Among about 400 genotyped donors of the cohort, an average of roughly 230,000 unique TCR beta nucleotide sequences was sequenced per donor, of which about 19% were non-productive. Several DR-DQ haplotypes were handled as single units for association and clustering, since linkage in the cohort was strong. Besides the first cohort of 500 to 700 subjects, a separate validation cohort made up of 120 different subjects was used. An earlier analysis of approximately 500 of the donors applied high-throughput TCR beta sequencing to assess whether each TCR beta V gene segment acted as functional or pseudogenic. To predict cytomegalovirus infection status, the study combined high-throughput TCR immunosequencing, statistical association of individual TCRs with disease status, and machine learning. A later analysis re-analyzed previously published TCR beta repertoires from hundreds of donors and added high-resolution HLA genotyping to study TCR occurrence patterns. In a later genetic analysis, genome-wide SNP genotypes for about three fifths of the roughly 670 donors were used, and that subset was treated as a discovery cohort. Using immunosequencing, the study profiled T cell repertoires from around 670 subjects and related those repertoires to cytomegalovirus serostatus. Typing coverage varied by locus: roughly 620-640 donors for A, B, C, DRB1 and DQB1; roughly 520 for DQA1; nearly 610 for DPA1; around 450 for DPB1. Around 320 gigabases of sequencing data and approximately 80 million unique TCR sequences were included in an early release covering about 600 HLA-typed donors. Every discovery cohort repertoire had been produced on one sequencing platform. Donor age, sex, ethnicity and CMV serostatus were compiled alongside the repertoire data. Broader findings and caveats from the paper: A group of highly shared sequence variants was considered likely to be a technical artifact of the sequencing pipeline. Across donors, most TCR sequences were observed very rarely, whereas some public TCRs were present in many individuals. The authors suggested that the approach could potentially be generalized to other disease states and immunological phenotypes. In a later genetic analysis, a missense DCLRE1C variant was associated with V-gene and J-gene trimming of TCR beta chains, and the association was replicated in an independent cohort. According to a later analysis, most CMV-associated TCR beta chains appeared to be HLA-restricted, and the HLA associations seemed to be driven largely by CMV exposure. Sequencing depth was assumed to be roughly uniform across donors in the presence/absence analyses, though that assumption may not hold. In this cohort, only TCR beta chains were sequenced, and detectable features were limited by the absence of alpha or paired-chain data. In both the original and validation cohorts, the classifier was reported to diagnose cytomegalovirus status with high specificity and sensitivity. At a false discovery rate of 0.05, a later analysis linked some 17,000 TCR beta sequences to specific HLA alleles. Strong co-occurrence of HLA alleles, especially DR and DQ, made assigning TCR associations to individual alleles difficult. A few of the identified cytomegalovirus-associated TCR beta chains were confirmed in vitro to be specific for cytomegalovirus antigens. Because HLA typing was missing for some donors at each locus, association tests included only the typed subset. The study gave a list of 150 to 200 TCR beta chains associated with cytomegalovirus. Compared with the approximately 600-donor mean, donors in an Asian-associated ancestry cluster had fewer N-insertions in productive TCRs, according to a later genetic analysis. A further reported finding was that TCR beta sequences accurately predicted the HLA-A and HLA-B alleles for most subjects in the first cohort. Correlated functional status among segregating V segments might be attributable to linkage disequilibrium, but an unknown experimental factor could not be ruled out. In an earlier analysis of about 600 of the donors, most TCR beta V segments appeared in productive rearrangements about 87% or about 30% of the time, broadly matching IMGT annotations. According to a later analysis, TCR association rates differed among HLA loci, with DRB1 alleles showing the most associated TCRs and HLA-C alleles showing the fewest. The earlier analysis of almost 600 of the donors excluded roughly 17 rarely observed V segments, including chromosome 9 orphons, because counts were too low. A later analysis reported that several top co-occurrence clusters appeared linked to parvovirus B19, influenza, CMV and Epstein-Barr virus. The only immune exposure information available for the cohort was CMV serostatus. A later analysis found that HLA-associated TCR beta chains were more clonally expanded and had lower generation probabilities than equally common non-associated chains.

Library generation was performed with the immunoSEQ multiplex PCR assay. The multiplex PCR relied on a mix of 60 forward primers for TCR Vbeta segments and 13 reverse primers for TCR Jbeta segments. Amplification of the CDR3 region of rearranged TCR beta genes was performed with a multiplex PCR assay on genomic DNA. Amplified TCR beta libraries were sequenced as 87-base-pair reads on the Illumina HiSeq System. Per the source publication's procedure: In a later analysis, tens of millions of unique TCR beta chains were counted across the 500 to 850 repertoires, and roughly 11 million of these chains were shared by at least two donors. Raw reads were error-corrected and collapsed into unique sequences with a nearest-neighbor algorithm that merged closely related sequences to remove PCR and sequencing errors. Alignment of CDR3 sequences to IMGT reference sequences was used to assign V, D and J gene segments. For a sequence to be retained, a match of at least six nucleotides was required to both a V gene segment and a J gene segment. Rearrangements were called productive when the CDR3 lacked stop codons and stayed in frame with V and J; all others were non-productive. Following IMGT convention, CDR3 was defined as the stretch from the second conserved V-encoded cysteine up to the conserved J-encoded phenylalanine. The earlier analysis of some 600 of the donors excluded sequences that lacked an unambiguous match to a single V gene segment. In an earlier analysis of several hundred of the donors, V segments were called functional above 56.7% productive rearrangements and were called segregating when the between-donor standard deviation exceeded 5%. A statistical classification framework was built for diagnosing cytomegalovirus status from the catalog of TCR beta chain sequences. In a later analysis, V and J genes were assigned by comparing TCR nucleotide sequences against IMGT/GENE-DB human TR gene sequences. In a later analysis, CDR3 sequences and most-parsimonious VDJ recombination scenarios were assigned using the TCRdist pipeline. In a later analysis, every TCR beta chain was defined by the combination of its CDR3 amino acid sequence and its V-gene family, and reads without a unique V-gene family were dropped. In a later analysis, fewer than 650 highly shared, low-generation-probability nucleotide sequences were removed to address suspected cross-contamination and a sequencing artifact. A later analysis calculated a clonal expansion index for each public chain from normalized within-repertoire ranks of inferred template counts. In a later analysis, generation probabilities were computed with a VDJ recombination model fitted to out-of-frame rearrangements, and the resulting probabilities were checked against IGoR. Hypergeometric tests were used in a later analysis to score TCR-TCR, TCR-HLA and TCR-CMV co-occurrence, with a repertoire-size bias correction applied to the TCR pairs. False discovery rates were estimated in a later analysis by permuting HLA or CMV assignments 20 times. In a later analysis, co-occurring TCRs were grouped with DBSCAN, and TCRdist sequence similarity was added when clustering was performed within HLA-allele-positive subsets. Repertoires with fewer than 30,000 or more than 120,000 public chains were left out of co-occurrence clustering, as were about 5 repertoires with anomalous nucleotide sharing. TCRdb re-hosts the immuneACCESS table, in-frame sequences only. Its copies lack some clones; in the studies checked, an unresolved V gene accounts for under half of them, and the cause for the rest is not known. V, J and clone size are those of that table, while D and trimming were read from the DNA. The sample data list about 140,000 clones, and roughly 76% of these were observed just once. The ten largest clonotypes hold around 1.5% of the sample.

Comments on this clone: Its antigen remains unidentified. No clone much larger than this one lies a single base away; base qualities are absent.

The cohort comprised under 700 healthy bone marrow donors. At the time of sampling, all cohort members were nominally healthy, though unrecorded immune exposures were likely present. The donor tested CMV seronegative and was one of the 352 seronegative cohort members. A peripheral blood sample was provided by each donor, and peripheral blood mononuclear cells were used for TCR beta sequencing. Genomic DNA was extracted from the blood cell samples with the Qiagen DNeasy Blood Extraction Kit. Sequenced: PBMCs. The clonotype comes from a female donor in good health and CMV-seronegative.

CDR3 sequence: CASSLAWQGSYEQYF. The sequenced DNA: TGCGCCAGCAGCTTGGCCTGGCAGGGCTCCTACGAGCAGTACTTC. The chain was built from TRBV5-1 and TRBJ2-7; perhaps TRBD1 is the D gene, with 5 bases matching. CDR3 length: 15 amino acids, cysteine to phenylalanine. The entry retains the CDR3 DNA only, 45 bases that are in frame from base 1. V loses 0 bases, J loses 0 bases, and the germline ends lie 10 bases apart. The CDR1 and CDR2 encoded by the germline V gene are SGHRS and YFSETQ. The CDR3, completed at both ends by the reference TRBV5-1 and TRBJ2-7 genes, gives the full variable domain KAGVTQTPRYLIKTRGQQVTLSCSPISGHRSVSWYQQTPGQGLQFLFEYFSETQRNKGNFPGRFSGRQFSNSRSEMNVSTLELGDSALYLCASSLAWQGSYEQYFGPGTRLTVT.